One and the same sample provided the 15 T cell receptor beta chains below, sequenced in a study of T cells in localized non-small cell lung cancer. TCRdb's copy holds only in-frame clones and misses some; the assay was immunoSEQ multiplex PCR. The table has about 2,700 clones, about 25% seen once. This sample comprised lung tumor tissue, obtained before any cancer treatment. The receptors were sampled from a male donor at least 60 years old with stage I lung adenocarcinoma.

This chain connects TRBV19 to TRBJ1-5; 7 bases fit TRBD1. V lost 5 bases, J lost 7 bases, and 5 bases stayed unmatched. CDR1 is LNHDA and CDR2 is SQIVND in the germline V gene (reference sequence). This CDR3 region has 13 residues. The CDR3 nucleotides are TGTGCCAGTAGTTTCGACAGGGACCAGCCCCAGCATTTT. Residues: CASSFDRDQPQHF.

The chain uses TRBV14 and TRBJ2-7; 8 nucleotides match TRBD1. CDR1 SGHDN and CDR2 FVKESK come from the germline V gene. This CDR3 has 15 residues. V gave up 0 bases and J gave up 3 bases; unmatched junction bases: 4. The CDR3 DNA reads TGTGCCAGCAGCCAAGATTTCACAGGGGGCTACGAGCAGTACTTC. Translation gives CASSQDFTGGYEQYF.

V usage is TRBV11-3 and J usage is TRBJ1-1; D ambiguous. V lost 4 bases, J lost 3 bases, and 15 bases lay in between. The CDR3 extends over 15 amino acids. CDR1 is SGHNT and CDR2 is YENEEA in the germline V gene. The CDR3 region has the DNA TGTGCCAGCAGCTCTCCCGGACGGTTCTACACTGAAGCTTTCTTT. It codes for CASSSPGRFYTEAFF. The entire variable domain, with the rest obtained from reference TRBV11-3 and TRBJ1-1, is as follows: EAGVVQSPRYKIIEKKQPVAFWCNPISGHNTLYWYLQNLGQGPELLIRYENEEAVDDSQLPKDRFSAERLKGVDSTLKIQPAELGDSAVYLCASSSPGRFYTEAFFGQGTRLTVV.

This clone was seen a handful of times. The rearrangement links TRBV6-8 to TRBJ2-6; D may be TRBD2 (6 bases). Germline CDR1 MNHGY, CDR2 SAAAGT. This CDR3 has 16 residues. V lost 6 bases, J lost 0 bases, and 12 bases lay in between. This chain's CDR3 is CASRTRASSGANVLTF. In DNA, the CDR3 is TGTGCCAGCAGGACTAGGGCCAGCTCTGGGGCCAACGTCCTGACTTTC.

The chain joins TRBV28 to TRBJ2-3, with D possibly TRBD1 on 7 matching bases. Trimming left V 6 bases short and J 3 bases short, with 25 bases between. The CDR3 spans 18 residues. The V gene's germline CDR1 is MDHEN and CDR2 SYDVKM. The CDR3 loop reads CASRPRLGRTGVTDTQYF. In DNA form, the CDR3 reads TGTGCCAGCAGGCCCCGCTTGGGGAGGACAGGTGTAACAGATACGCAGTATTTT.

As concerns this clone: Germline and junction disagree at one end, which may indicate a read error. The V and J genes are TRBV6-8 and TRBJ2-1, with D hard to call. This CDR3 region has 14 residues. CDR1 and CDR2 from the germline V gene are MNHGY and SAAAGT. The CDR3 DNA is TGTGCCATCAGTGTAGGCGGATACGGCGGTGAGCAGTTCTTC. Amino acid sequence: CAISVGGYGGEQFF.

By share, this clone counts as medium-sized (0.01 to 0.1%). The chain couples TRBV9 to TRBJ2-2, with 8 bases lining up with TRBD2. CDR1 and CDR2 (germline): SGDLS, YYNGEE. V gave up 6 bases and J gave up 7 bases; unmatched junction bases: 8. This CDR3 is built from 14 residues. CDR3 DNA sequence: TGTGCCAGCACGATAGCGGGAATCGTCGGGGAGCTGTTTTTT. Encoded protein: CASTIAGIVGELFF.

By frequency in the sample, this clone is medium-sized (0.01 to 0.1%). The chain uses TRBV19 and TRBJ2-7, with D possibly matching TRBD1 (6 bases). Looked up from germline, CDR1 is LNHDA and CDR2 is SQIVND (reference sequence). There are 14 residues in the CDR3. Trimming stripped 3 bases from V and 0 bases from J, with 9 bases between. The CDR3 protein is CASSIGGGSYEQYF. CDR3 DNA sequence: TGTGCCAGTAGTATTGGGGGCGGCTCCTACGAGCAGTACTTC.

The chain uses TRBV11-3 and TRBJ2-1; 9 nucleotides align to TRBD1. Trimming cost V 5 bases and J 8 bases; bases outside gene matches: 10. This CDR3 spans 15 amino acids. From germline, CDR1 is SGHNT and CDR2 YENEEA. CDR3 in amino acids: CASSSGTGRSDEQFF. CDR3 nucleotides: TGTGCCAGCAGCAGCGGGACAGGGCGTTCGGATGAGCAGTTCTTC.

This clone was seen a handful of times. V usage is TRBV29-1 and J usage is TRBJ1-1, with 7 bases fitting TRBD1. The CDR3 spans 13 residues. The trim removed 4 bases at V and 5 bases at J, leaving 7 bases unmatched. The germline CDR1 and CDR2 sequences are SQVTM and ANQGSEA. CDR3 in DNA: TGCAGCGTTGTAATAGGGGGCGCGACTGAAGCTTTCTTT. Its translation is CSVVIGGATEAFF.

This clone is medium-sized within its sample. V usage is TRBV23-1 and J usage is TRBJ2-3; D ambiguous. TRBV23-1 is assigned to the ORF class and has an uncertain function. The CDR3 runs to 16 residues. V was cut by 6 bases and J by 5 bases, with 21 bases left in between. The CDR3 region has the DNA TGCGCCAGCAGCCAAGAGGTCTCCGTAGTTGGAGATACGCAGTATTTT. This gives the protein CASSQEVSVVGDTQYF.

This clone is medium-sized in the sample. J is TRBJ1-1 and V is TRBV6-8, with D unresolved. Germline V gene lookup returns CDR1 MNHGY and CDR2 SAAAGT. Trimming stripped 7 bases from V and 5 bases from J, with 20 bases between. This CDR3 contains 15 residues. The CDR3 reads CASTREPTLETEAFF. The CDR3, as DNA: TGTGCCAGCACCCGGGAGCCGACCCTTGAAACTGAAGCTTTCTTT.

The CDR3 DNA sequence: TGTGCCAGCAGCGTGGATGACAGGGGGCTTGACGAGCAGTACTTC. Amino acid sequence: CASSVDDRGLDEQYF. The chain is built from TRBV9 and TRBJ2-7, with 10 bases that match TRBD1. The CDR3 extends over 15 amino acids. J lost 5 bases, V lost 2 bases, and 7 bases had no gene match. Germline V gene sequence: CDR1 SGDLS, CDR2 YYNGEE.

The chain uses TRBV11-3 and TRBJ2-1, with TRBD1 matching over 7 bases. Germline CDR1 is SGHNT and CDR2 is YENEEA. The CDR3 runs to 15 residues. V lost 7 bases, J lost 10 bases, and 16 bases stayed unmatched. CDR3 DNA sequence: TGTGCCAGCACCATCGGTCCTAGGGGGCAAGGCGAGCAGTTCTTC. Encoded protein: CASTIGPRGQGEQFF.

The V gene is TRBV5-1, the J gene TRBJ2-1; possibly TRBD1 for D (5 bases). With 4 bases removed from V and 5 bases from J, the gap between germline ends came to 13 bases. In germline, CDR1 is SGHRS, CDR2 YFSETQ. The CDR3 is 14 residues long. CDR3 loop: CASSRKTVNNEQFF. The DNA of the CDR3 is TGCGCCAGCAGCCGTAAGACAGTCAACAATGAGCAGTTCTTC. The whole variable domain, filled in from reference TRBV5-1 and TRBJ2-1, reads KAGVTQTPRYLIKTRGQQVTLSCSPISGHRSVSWYQQTPGQGLQFLFEYFSETQRNKGNFPGRFSGRQFSNSRSEMNVSTLELGDSALYLCASSRKTVNNEQFFGPGTRLTVL.